These 9 T cell receptor beta chains share one sample of origin, sequenced in a study of cytomegalovirus exposure and HLA in healthy donors. In the PCR, 60 Vbeta and 13 Jbeta primers were used. Here immunoSEQ multiplex PCR was the method, and the copy in TCRdb shows in-frame clones only, minus some. The table lists about 110,000 clones, 65% to 85% of them singletons. Material for sequencing was PBMCs. These receptors were collected from a man younger than 45 in good health and CMV-seropositive.

This sequence joins TRBV19 and TRBJ1-4; TRBD1 agrees at 8 bases. CDR1 and CDR2 (germline): LNHDA, SQIVND (reference sequence). V gave up 6 bases and J gave up 7 bases; unmatched junction bases: 7. The CDR3 spans 14 residues. The CDR3 loop is CASRLRGQAEKLFF. DNA of the CDR3: TGTGCCAGTAGACTCAGGGGGCAGGCTGAAAAACTGTTTTTT.

J is TRBJ2-1 and V is TRBV25-1, with TRBD1 matching over 12 bases. V shed 0 bases and J 5 bases; nucleotides not matched to a gene: 5. The CDR3 loop spans 17 amino acids. Per the germline V gene, CDR1 is MGHDK and CDR2 is SYGVNS. The CDR3 sequence is CASSEYAGTGGNNEQFF. The CDR3 DNA reads as TGTGCCAGCAGTGAATACGCCGGGACAGGGGGCAACAATGAGCAGTTCTTC.

This chain connects TRBV7-2 to TRBJ1-5; TRBD1 matches at 9 bases. This CDR3 region has 14 residues. The germline CDR1 and CDR2 sequences are SGHTA and FQGNSA. Unmatched junction bases numbered 8, after V lost 5 bases and J lost 9 bases. The CDR3 nucleotides read TGTGCCAGCAGCCAATGGGACAGGGATGGGCCCCAGCATTTT. Translated: CASSQWDRDGPQHF.

In its sample, this clone was seen once. V gene TRBV4-1 combines with J gene TRBJ1-2, with D possibly TRBD1 on 6 matching bases. Trimming pared 4 bases from V and 3 bases from J, leaving 12 bases between. Germline lookup yields CDR1 MGHRA and CDR2 YSYEKL. The CDR3 consists of 14 residues. The CDR3 DNA reads as TGCGCCAGCAGCCTACGGGACAAAGACTATGGCTACACCTTC. This gives the protein CASSLRDKDYGYTF.

The DNA for the CDR3 is TGTGCCAGCAGTTCGGGACACCCGTACTATGGCTACACCTTC. It encodes CASSSGHPYYGYTF. The V call is TRBV2, the J call TRBJ1-2; D might be TRBD1 (6 bases). The CDR3 loop spans 14 amino acids. Between the trimmed V and J ends, which lost 5 bases and 3 bases, there was a span of 13 bases. Per germline, CDR1 SNHLY and CDR2 FYNNEI.

The gene calls are TRBV10-3 and TRBJ1-1; TRBD1 is a possible D gene (6 bases). The CDR3 sequence is 13 residues long. V was clipped by 8 bases and J by 4 bases, with 14 bases between them. The germline CDR1 and CDR2 sequences are ENHRY and SYGVKD. This CDR3 reads CAIQRGGGTEAFF. The CDR3 region has the DNA TGTGCCATCCAGAGGGGGGGAGGCACTGAAGCTTTCTTT.

The genes are TRBV13 and TRBJ2-1; 10 nucleotides align to TRBD2. Unmatched junction bases numbered 11, after V lost 5 bases and J lost 7 bases. Germline loops: CDR1 PRHDT, CDR2 FYEKMQ (reference sequence). This CDR3 is 16 amino acids long. For the CDR3, the DNA is TGTGCCAGCAGCCCACCCCCTCGGACTAGCGGAAATGAGCAGTTCTTC. Encoded protein: CASSPPPRTSGNEQFF.

The chain carries TRBV7-6 and TRBJ2-1; TRBD2 matches 9 bases. The germline V gene has CDR1 SGHVS and CDR2 FNYEAQ. The CDR3 is 17 residues long. Germline trimming cut 5 bases from V and 7 bases from J; bases unmatched to any gene: 15. The DNA of the CDR3 is TGTGCCAGCAGCCCCCTCGGCGGCGGGGGGGCAAGGAATGAGCAGTTCTTC. Amino acid sequence: CASSPLGGGGARNEQFF.

This chain links TRBV7-2 with TRBJ1-5; TRBD1 matches 7 bases. Germline loops: CDR1 SGHTA, CDR2 FQGNSA. This CDR3 region has 15 residues. Trimming cost V 1 base and J 4 bases; bases outside gene matches: 4. CDR3 loop: CASSLDRGLNQPQHF. The CDR3 DNA reads as TGTGCCAGCAGCTTAGACAGGGGCCTTAATCAGCCCCAGCATTTT.